This T cell receptor (beta chain) is drawn from a study of beta chain features in type 1 diabetes. The authors reverse transcribed all of the isolated RNA, so sequencing captured expressed TCRB transcripts. Method: immunoSEQ multiplex PCR; TCRdb's copy keeps in-frame clones and lacks some. The sample contains roughly 340,000 clones, about 12% of which appear only once. The study, taken as a whole, reports: Moderately but significantly shorter TCRB CDR3s were found in Type 1 diabetes patients in all four CD4+ subsets. Patients and controls would be equally affected if PCR favored shorter templates.

The collection from each donor was one heparinised blood draw averaging roughly 0.11 L. Purity exceeding 98% was reached by all sorted populations. Germline CDR1 SGHRS, CDR2 YFSETQ. This CDR3 spans 18 amino acids. Between the trimmed V and J ends, which lost 0 bases and 0 bases, there was a span of 13 bases. As to this clone: Its antigen is unknown.

The chain has TRBV5-1 and TRBJ2-6, with D maybe TRBD2 (6 bases). What was sequenced was naive CD4+ T cells from blood. This sequence originates from a woman under 30 with type 1 diabetes. CDR3 coding DNA: TGCGCCAGCAGCTTGGACGGGCGGGGATCCTCTGGGGCCAACGTCCTGACTTTC. As protein: CASSLDGRGSSGANVLTF. Drawing the rest from reference TRBV5-1 and TRBJ2-6, the complete variable domain is KAGVTQTPRYLIKTRGQQVTLSCSPISGHRSVSWYQQTPGQGLQFLFEYFSETQRNKGNFPGRFSGRQFSNSRSEMNVSTLELGDSALYLCASSLDGRGSSGANVLTFGAGSRLTVL.